This is a list of T cell receptor beta chains from one sample in a study of cytomegalovirus exposure and HLA in healthy donors. The data were produced by immunoSEQ multiplex PCR, yet TCRdb's version contains in-frame clones alone and is incomplete. In the table there are tens of thousands of clones, about 67% of which are singletons. Material: PBMCs. The receptor set was obtained from a man in his forties or fifties in good health and CMV-seropositive. CDR3s include the opening cysteine and the closing phenylalanine or tryptophan.

TRBJ2-7 | TRBV27 | CASSPHYEQYF
TRBJ2-2 | TRBV5-1 | CASSHTGPTGELFF
TRBJ1-2 | TRBV4-1 | CASSHPDLPPRDRGRRYGYTF
TRBJ2-7 | TRBV6-1 | CASSALYEQYF
TRBJ2-1 | TRBV27 | CASRQGQVNNEQFF
TRBJ2-1 | TRBV10-3 | CAISFPSGSLDNEQFF
TRBJ1-1 | TRBV7-2 | CASSLFRGDTEAFF
TRBJ2-2 | TRBV30 | CAWVRGVPGELFF
TRBJ2-5 | TRBV6-1 | CATLEEVSLFLTQYF
TRBJ2-5 | TRBV6-6 | CASSYDRGETQYF
TRBJ2-7 | TRBV9 | CASSAVAASSYEQYF
TRBJ2-5 | TRBV4-2 | CASSQDVQGPQETQYF
TRBJ1-2 | TRBV7-2 | CASSPSQGNYGYTF
TRBJ2-3 | TRBV9 | CASSRKLADPPTSTDTQYF
TRBJ1-2 | TRBV5-1 | CASSLDRGLSNGYTF
TRBJ1-1 | TRBV6-1 | CASTDTGGRDSEAFF
TRBJ1-5 | TRBV28 | CASSDAVSSGQPQHF
TRBJ2-7 | TRBV25-1 | CASSEGGSGYEQYF
TRBJ1-1 | TRBV19 | CASSPGRNTEAFF
TRBJ2-7 | TRBV9 | CASSPRAYEQYF
TRBJ1-2 | TRBV19 | CATRTVPPGYYGYTF
TRBJ1-5 | TRBV7-2 | CASSLSFDQPQHF
TRBJ1-5 | TRBV19 | CASKQNSNQPQHF
TRBJ2-7 | TRBV28 | CASSGPGQGRYEQYF
TRBJ2-3 | TRBV28 | CGARGTDTQYF
TRBJ1-1 | TRBV6-5 | CASSYGSNTEAFF
TRBJ1-6 | TRBV2 | CASSESAGRGGRDSPLHF
TRBJ2-7 | TRBV15 | CATDPGDPYEQYF
TRBJ2-7 | TRBV6-5 | CASSLTSGVQDEQYF
TRBJ2-1 | TRBV19 | CASETSGSYNEQFF
TRBJ1-5 | TRBV18 | CASSLTYSNQPQHF
TRBJ1-1 | TRBV5-1 | CASSLGNLGGEAFF
TRBJ2-3 | TRBV5-1 | CASSLGQGPTDTQYF
TRBJ2-7 | TRBV7-8 | CASSHPVLDEQYF
TRBJ1-2 | TRBV9 | CASSVAADNYGYTF
TRBJ2-7 | TRBV18 | CASSPRKGEGAEQYF
TRBJ2-3 | TRBV9 | CASSVVQGAVDTQYF
TRBJ1-2 | TRBV13 | CASSLGDRGSSYGYTF
TRBJ2-7 | TRBV5-6 | CASSQPGLAYEQYF
TRBJ2-7 | TRBV13 | CASSPKAGGGYEQYF
TRBJ1-3 | TRBV9 | CASSVASAGLLSGNTIYF
TRBJ1-1 | TRBV4-3 | CASSQDPGGYTEAFF
TRBJ1-1 | TRBV2 | CASLTQEGNTEAFF
TRBJ1-1 | TRBV27 | CASRRQGLSTEAFF
TRBJ2-5 | TRBV7-8 | CASSLRASGTQYF
TRBJ1-1 | TRBV29-1 | CSVHRGPGTEAFF
TRBJ1-2 | TRBV19 | CASSQGWGGYTF
TRBJ2-6 | TRBV4-1 | CASSQDKQGPSGANVLTF
TRBJ2-7 | TRBV11-2 | CASSLENSGEQYF
TRBJ2-5 | TRBV7-9 | CASSPPRPEAGLQETQYF
TRBJ2-2 | TRBV5-6 | CASSELRTANTGELFF
TRBJ2-3 | TRBV5-1 | CASREGRSTDTQYF
TRBJ1-2 | TRBV4-1 | CASSHPDRTLYGYTF
TRBJ2-1 | TRBV27 | CASKSAGVFNEQFF
TRBJ1-3 | TRBV18 | CASHPGNSGNTIYF